Sequencing of this T cell receptor beta chain was carried out in a study of cytomegalovirus exposure and HLA in healthy donors. The overall study: The 120 validation repertoires and the 650 to 850 first-cohort repertoires shared a platform, a later analysis reported.

Separate from the approximately 720-subject first cohort was the approximately 130-subject validation cohort, to which the donors belonged. Some clones are missing from TCRdb's copy, which holds only in-frame ones; the method was immunoSEQ multiplex PCR. The repertoire has 150,000 to 200,000 clones, around 92% of them found once; the top ten carry around 10%. Study observations and caveats: The classifier, whose performance was assessed in both the original and validation cohorts, reportedly diagnosed cytomegalovirus status with high specificity and sensitivity. Through in vitro validation, a few CMV-associated chains were shown to be specific for CMV antigens.

In its sample, this clone was seen once. Its target is not known. After removal of 6 bases from V and 2 bases from J, the junction contained 9 bases not matched to a gene. Germline CDR1 and CDR2: SGHRS and YFSETQ. This CDR3 is built from 15 residues. The rearrangement uses TRBV5-1 and TRBJ2-5; TRBD2 aligns across 8 bases. Input material: PBMCs. The sequence was collected from a woman in her late teens or twenties in good health and CMV-seropositive. The CDR3 region is CASKWSSGAQETQYF. The DNA of the CDR3 is TGCGCCAGCAAATGGAGTAGCGGGGCACAAGAGACCCAGTACTTC.